These 18 T cell receptor beta chains were sequenced from one sample in a study of cytomegalovirus exposure and HLA in healthy donors. PCR employed 60 Vbeta and 13 Jbeta primers. Sequenced by immunoSEQ multiplex PCR; TCRdb stores in-frame clones only, minus some. The sample yields about 250,000 clones, 75% to 90% seen once. The sample consisted of PBMCs. These TCRs come from a girl aged 2 to 9 in good health and CMV-seronegative.

The chain links TRBV7-9 to TRBJ1-5; D perhaps matches TRBD1 (5 bases). Germline V gene data show CDR1 as SEHNR and CDR2 as FQNEAQ (reference sequence). The CDR3 is made up of 14 amino acids. The germline V and J ends were trimmed by 1 base and 4 bases, with 8 bases remaining between them. The CDR3 loop is CASSLEQVNQPQHF. The CDR3, as DNA: TGTGCCAGCAGCTTAGAACAGGTGAATCAGCCCCAGCATTTT.

This clone has more than one count but fewer than ten. V is TRBV18 and J is TRBJ1-3; tentative D call: TRBD1 (5 bases). Germline-derived CDR1 and CDR2 are KGHSH and LQKENI. V lost 2 bases to trimming and J lost 1 base, with 9 bases between them. This CDR3 contains 15 residues. The CDR3 region is CASSPAQGSGNTIYF. CDR3 bases: TGTGCCAGCTCACCAGCGCAGGGATCTGGAAACACCATATATTTT.

J is TRBJ1-1 and V is TRBV5-6; tentatively, D is TRBD1 (6 bases). The CDR3 length is 14 residues. Germline V CDR1 and CDR2: SGHDT, YYEEEE. V was shortened by 0 bases and J by 3 bases, with 9 bases between the two germline ends. The CDR3 reads CASSLGPGDTEAFF. DNA of the CDR3: TGTGCCAGCAGCTTGGGGCCAGGGGACACTGAAGCTTTCTTT.

The rearrangement joins TRBV7-6 to TRBJ1-1, with D maybe TRBD1 (6 bases). Germline assignment: CDR1 SGHVS and CDR2 FNYEAQ. V lost 5 bases, J lost 4 bases, and 17 bases lay in between. This CDR3 has 15 residues. CDR3 loop: CASSGGGAHPTEAFF. The DNA of the CDR3 is TGTGCCAGCAGCGGAGGGGGGGCCCACCCCACTGAAGCTTTCTTT.

J is TRBJ1-2 and V is TRBV7-3, with a weak D call TRBD1 (5 bases). Trimming shortened V by 3 bases and J by 4 bases, and 24 bases separated the two germline ends. From germline, CDR1 is SGHTA and CDR2 FQGTGA. There are 18 residues in the CDR3. DNA of the CDR3: TGTGCCAGCAGCTTTTCAGATTCGTACGGGGGACCCCCCTATGGCTACACCTTC. Amino acids: CASSFSDSYGGPPYGYTF.

The rearrangement joins TRBV7-9 to TRBJ2-7; D gene uncertain. There are 12 residues in the CDR3. The V gene lost 4 bases and the J gene lost 0 bases, with 4 bases spanning the gap. The V gene's germline CDR1 is SEHNR and CDR2 FQNEAQ (reference sequence). The DNA for the CDR3 is TGTGCCAGCAGCTACAGCTCCTACGAGCAGTACTTC. Translation gives CASSYSSYEQYF.

V usage is TRBV6-5 and J usage is TRBJ1-1; D not certain. Germline V gene sequence: CDR1 MNHEY, CDR2 SVGAGI. The CDR3 is 15 residues long. V was clipped by 2 bases and J by 3 bases, with 13 bases between them. The CDR3, as DNA: TGTGCCAGCAGTTACAGTCCGGTTGTAGACACTGAAGCTTTCTTT. Translating it yields CASSYSPVVDTEAFF.

This chain connects TRBV19 to TRBJ1-1; 7 bases line up with TRBD1. Per the germline V gene, CDR1 is LNHDA and CDR2 is SQIVND (reference sequence). This CDR3 is built from 14 residues. Losses at the gene ends were 1 base for V and 4 bases for J; bases not matched to a gene: 3. The CDR3 nucleotides are TGTGCCAGTAGTATAGTAAGGGACAGCACTGAAGCTTTCTTT. As protein: CASSIVRDSTEAFF.

The chain couples TRBV30 to TRBJ2-5; 14 nucleotides agree with TRBD2. Germline lookup yields CDR1 GTSNPN and CDR2 SVGIG (reference sequence). Losses at the gene ends were 4 bases for V and 9 bases for J; bases not matched to a gene: 10. The CDR3 has 15 amino acids. The CDR3 reads CAWIIPGTSGRPQYF. The DNA of the CDR3 is TGTGCCTGGATTATACCTGGGACTAGCGGGAGACCCCAGTACTTC. Complete variable domain (other parts from reference TRBV30 and TRBJ2-5): SQTIHQWPATLVQPVGSPLSLECTVEGTSNPNLYWYRQAAGRGLQLLFYSVGIGQISSEVPQNLSASRPQDRQFILSSKKLLLSDSGFYLCAWIIPGTSGRPQYFGPGTRLLVL.

This clone was seen only once. J is TRBJ2-3 and V is TRBV7-6; 10 bases are a match to TRBD1. The CDR3 length is 16 residues. Germline V lookup: CDR1 SGHVS, CDR2 FNYEAQ. Trimming removed 5 bases from V and 5 bases from J; junction bases left unmatched: 10. The CDR3 DNA is TGTGCCAGCAGCGCAGGCATGGGACAGGGGAAAGATACGCAGTATTTT. Its translation is CASSAGMGQGKDTQYF.

The gene calls are TRBV7-9 and TRBJ1-5; D remains unclear. The CDR3 is 16 residues long. Germline-derived CDR1 and CDR2 are SEHNR and FQNEAQ (reference sequence). The V end was cut by 1 base, the J end by 0 bases, with 10 bases between. CDR3 residues: CASSLGAGGSNQPQHF. CDR3 sequence (DNA): TGTGCCAGCAGCTTAGGGGCAGGAGGTAGCAATCAGCCCCAGCATTTT. Supplemented by reference TRBV7-9 and TRBJ1-5, the full variable domain reads DTGVSQNPRHKITKRGQNVTFRCDPISEHNRLYWYRQTLGQGPEFLTYFQNEAQLEKSRLLSDRFSAERPKGSFSTLEIQRTEQGDSAMYLCASSLGAGGSNQPQHFGDGTRLSIL.

The V call is TRBV7-4, the J call TRBJ2-1; the D is unclear. The germline V gene has CDR1 SGHVT and CDR2 SQSDAQ. Trimming cost V 5 bases and J 0 bases, with 8 bases left between them. This CDR3 is built from 14 residues. The CDR3 DNA follows: TGTGCCAGCAGCCCGGTTAGCTCCTACAATGAGCAGTTCTTC. Translating it yields CASSPVSSYNEQFF.

A note on this clone: In the same sample, other DNA sequences code for this CDR3. V gene TRBV7-2 combines with J gene TRBJ2-3, with D possibly matching TRBD2 (5 bases). CDR1 and CDR2 from the germline V gene are SGHTA and FQGNSA. With 0 bases removed from V and 3 bases from J, the gap between germline ends came to 7 bases. This CDR3 is built from 14 residues. For the CDR3, the DNA is TGTGCCAGCAGCTTAGCAGGCGGGACAGATACGCAGTATTTT. Its translation is CASSLAGGTDTQYF.

The chain combines TRBV10-3 with TRBJ2-1; 13 bases map to TRBD2. Germline V gene data show CDR1 as ENHRY and CDR2 as SYGVKD. V gave up 2 bases and J gave up 8 bases; unmatched junction bases: 3. This CDR3 contains 15 residues. The CDR3 coding sequence is TGTGCCATCAGTGAGGGACTAGCGGGAGAGGATGAGCAGTTCTTC. Encoded protein: CAISEGLAGEDEQFF.

Concerning this clone itself: A read error may produce the germline difference seen at one junction end. The genes are TRBV6-1 and TRBJ2-7; 13 nucleotides agree with TRBD2. The CDR3 runs 14 residues. CDR1 is MNHNS, CDR2 SASEGT, per germline. The CDR3 DNA reads TGTGCCAGCAGACGACTAGCGGGAGGTTACGAGCAGTGCTTC. As protein: CASRRLAGGYEQCF.

The rearrangement joins TRBV18 to TRBJ2-3, with 8 bases fitting TRBD2. Per the germline V gene, CDR1 is KGHSH and CDR2 is LQKENI. V lost 4 bases and J lost 1; bases outside the gene matches: 4. The CDR3 sequence is 15 residues long. The CDR3 coding sequence is TGTGCCAGCTCACGCGGGGGGCTGGGCACAGATACGCAGTATTTT. It yields the protein CASSRGGLGTDTQYF.

CDR3 region: CASSAGLSYEQYF. DNA of the CDR3: TGTGCCAGCAGTGCGGGACTCAGCTACGAGCAGTACTTC. The chain links TRBV6-6 to TRBJ2-7; tentatively, D is TRBD2 (6 bases). This CDR3 has 13 amino acids. From germline, CDR1 is MNHNY and CDR2 SVGAGI (reference sequence). Trimming shortened V by 5 bases and J by 3 bases, and 11 bases separated the two germline ends.

The chain couples TRBV14 to TRBJ2-1, with 9 bases lining up with TRBD2. With V trimmed by 1 base and J by 8 bases, 6 bases remained unmatched. Germline V gene data show CDR1 as SGHDN and CDR2 as FVKESK. The CDR3 runs 15 residues. The CDR3 region is CASSQGVRGGYEQFF. DNA of the CDR3: TGTGCCAGCAGCCAAGGGGTGCGGGGGGGCTATGAGCAGTTCTTC.